This is a list of T cell receptor beta chains from one sample in a study of identical twins. TCRdb independently ran MiXCR on the 5' RACE reads; one entry per CDR3 protein. The sample includes 600,000 to 850,000 distinct CDR3 sequences, over 15% of them seen just once. These same records also appear under a second study, on T cells expressing NK-cell markers.

Sequenced input: PBMCs. The receptors stem from a woman under 30 in good health. CDR3s include the opening cysteine and the closing phenylalanine or tryptophan. D genes are given only for firm matches. Part of the rows lack a size; the others show once, few, many or a class for expanded clones.

d_call j_call v_call clone_size cdr3_nt cdr3_aa
- TRBJ1-1 TRBV20-1 few TGCAGTGCTAGAGATTCCCCCATCACTGAAGCTTTCTTT CSARDSPITEAFF
- TRBJ1-5 TRBV12-3/TRBV12-4 - TGTGCCAGCAGTCAAAGGGAGGGCAATCAGCCCCAGCATTTT CASSQREGNQPQHF
- TRBJ2-7 TRBV18 - TGTGCCAGCTCACCACCGAGCGAATACGAGCAGTACTTC CASSPPSEYEQYF
TRBD2 TRBJ2-7 TRBV7-6 many TGTGCCAGCAGCTTAAGGTTGGGGCTAGCGGAGAACTACGAGCAGTACTTC CASSLRLGLAENYEQYF
- TRBJ2-2 TRBV10-1 few TGCGCCAGCACTCTAATACAGGGGAACACCGGGGAGCTGTTTTTT CASTLIQGNTGELFF
- TRBJ2-1 TRBV2 - TGTGCCAGGAGAAAGGGAACCTACAATGAGCAGTTCTTC CARRKGTYNEQFF
- TRBJ2-1 TRBV6-5 - TGTGCCAGCAGTTACACGGATGGGTCCTACAATGAGCAGTTCTTC CASSYTDGSYNEQFF
- TRBJ2-7 TRBV7-2 few TGTGCCAGCAGCGCGGTCCAGTCCTACGAGCAGTACTTC CASSAVQSYEQYF
TRBD1 TRBJ1-2 TRBV27 few TGTGCCAGCAGGTCCGGGACAGGGGGCACGTATGGCTACACCTTC CASRSGTGGTYGYTF
TRBD1 TRBJ1-5 TRBV15 - TGTGCCACCAGCAGAATTTGGACAGGGAATCAGCCCCAGCATTTT CATSRIWTGNQPQHF
TRBD1 TRBJ1-2 TRBV12-3/TRBV12-4 many TGTGCCAGCAGTTGGGGACAGCAGGCTAACTATGGCTACACCTTC CASSWGQQANYGYTF
TRBD2 TRBJ2-3 TRBV20-1 few TGCAGTGCTCTAGAGCGGGGAAATACGCAGTATTTT CSALERGNTQYF
- TRBJ2-7 TRBV5-1 - TGCGCCAGCAGCTTACAGCGGCCCTACGAGCAGTACTTC CASSLQRPYEQYF
TRBD2 TRBJ2-1 TRBV5-1 - TGCGCCAGCAGCTTGGCGCTAACTAGCGGAAACAATGAGCAGTTCTTC CASSLALTSGNNEQFF
TRBD1 TRBJ2-5 TRBV6-1 - TGTGCCAGCGGTCTGCCCTGGACATCAGGGGGCCAAGAGACCCAGTACTTC CASGLPWTSGGQETQYF
TRBD1 TRBJ2-2 TRBV20-1 - TGCAGTGCCTACGCCGGGACAGCGAACACCGGGGAGCTGTTTTTT CSAYAGTANTGELFF
- TRBJ1-5 TRBV10-3 - TGTGCCATCAGTGATGTGGCGGACAATCAGCCCCAGCATTTT CAISDVADNQPQHF
TRBD2 TRBJ2-5 TRBV5-1 - TGCGCCAGCAGTTACACCCCGGGACTAGAAGAGACCCAGTACTTC CASSYTPGLEETQYF
TRBD1 TRBJ2-7 TRBV11-2 - TGTGCCATGGGCACCGGGGGACAGGGCCACCGCCACGAGCAGTACTTC CAMGTGGQGHRHEQYF
- TRBJ1-3 TRBV12-3/TRBV12-4 - TGTGCCAGCAGTTTTATAACGCCTGGAAACACCATATATTTT CASSFITPGNTIYF
- TRBJ2-7 TRBV20-1 few TGCAGTGCTAGAGAAGGGGGGGGCCCGCGGGACGAGCAGTACTTC CSAREGGGPRDEQYF
- TRBJ2-3 TRBV3-1 few TGTGCCAGCAGCCAATATGCAGATACGCAGTATTTT CASSQYADTQYF
- TRBJ2-3 TRBV6-5 - TGTGCCAGCAGTTCAGGAATCGGTACGCAGTATTTT CASSSGIGTQYF
- TRBJ2-1 TRBV6-1 few TGTGCCAGCATTCGGGGGGCGGGATGGTATAATGAGCAGTTCTTC CASIRGAGWYNEQFF
- TRBJ2-2 TRBV11-2 - TGTGCCAGCAGCCTATTATCCCCGCCCGGGGAGCTGTTTTTT CASSLLSPPGELFF
- TRBJ1-4 TRBV6-2/TRBV6-3 - TGTGCCAGCAGTTACGGAGCCCCTTCCCAAGAAAAACTGTTTTTT CASSYGAPSQEKLFF
TRBD1 TRBJ1-4 TRBV9 once TGTGCCAGCAGCGTAGGGGGACAGCCCGAAAAACTGTTTTTT CASSVGGQPEKLFF
TRBD1 TRBJ1-3 TRBV28 few TGTGCCAGCAGACAGGGGCAGGTTGGAAACACCATATATTTT CASRQGQVGNTIYF